The 10 T cell receptor beta chains below come from one sample, sequenced in a study of cytomegalovirus exposure and HLA in healthy donors. TCRdb's table, derived via immunoSEQ multiplex PCR, lists solely in-frame clones and lacks some. The sample carries about 75,000 clones, around 81% recorded once. Sequenced material: PBMCs. The receptors come from a young man in good health and CMV-seronegative.

This chain links TRBV6-1 with TRBJ2-5; TRBD1 agrees at 11 bases. The V segment lost 0 bases and the J segment 7 bases; nucleotides outside the gene matches: 10. CDR1 MNHNS and CDR2 SASEGT come from the germline V gene. The CDR3 loop spans 17 amino acids. CDR3 region: CASSEAPGTGGPRTQYF. Written as DNA, the CDR3 is TGTGCCAGCAGTGAAGCCCCCGGGACAGGGGGTCCCCGGACCCAGTACTTC.

In its sample, this clone was seen a few times. The chain carries TRBV9 and TRBJ2-1; 8 bases map to TRBD2. J was trimmed by 1 base and V by 4 bases; bases with no gene match: 7. This CDR3 contains 16 residues. Germline-derived CDR1 and CDR2 are SGDLS and YYNGEE. In nucleotides, the CDR3 is TGTGCCAGCAGCCCCGGGGGGGGACTTTCCTACAATGAGCAGTTCTTC. The encoded protein is CASSPGGGLSYNEQFF.

This clone was seen only once. V and J are TRBV4-1 and TRBJ1-1; D ambiguous. From germline, CDR1 is MGHRA and CDR2 YSYEKL. The CDR3 is 15 amino acids. Trimming left V 1 base short and J 1 base short, with 10 bases between. In DNA, the CDR3 is TGCGCCAGCAGCCAAGGGTTAAACAGGAACACTGAAGCTTTCTTT. It encodes CASSQGLNRNTEAFF.

V gene TRBV4-1 combines with J gene TRBJ1-2, with a possible D match to TRBD1 (5 bases). This CDR3 contains 15 residues. Trimming shortened V by 3 bases and J by 4 bases, and 15 bases separated the two germline ends. Germline CDR1 reads MGHRA; CDR2 reads YSYEKL. The CDR3 region has the DNA TGCGCCAGCAGCCAGGCCCCCGACAGTTTCTATGGCTACACCTTC. Translating it yields CASSQAPDSFYGYTF.

The chain links TRBV5-4 to TRBJ1-1; D is perhaps TRBD1 (5 bases). CDR1 SGHNT and CDR2 YYREEE come from the germline V gene (reference sequence). Trimming stripped 0 bases from V and 7 bases from J, with 10 bases between. This CDR3 comprises 13 residues. The CDR3 nucleotides read TGTGCCAGCAGCTTGGAATACAGGAGTGAAGCTTTCTTT. It yields the protein CASSLEYRSEAFF.

In this sample, this clone turned up a few times. The chain joins TRBV7-2 to TRBJ2-2, with 8 positions matching TRBD2. Germline CDR1 SGHTA, CDR2 FQGNSA. The V gene end was trimmed by 0 bases and the J gene end by 5 bases; junction bases not matched to a gene: 5. This CDR3 spans 16 amino acids. The CDR3 region is CASSLAGRGGTGELFF. CDR3 sequence (DNA): TGTGCCAGCAGCTTAGCGGGTCGGGGGGGGACCGGGGAGCTGTTTTTT. Full variable domain (remainder filled in from reference TRBV7-2 and TRBJ2-2): GAGVSQSPSNKVTEKGKDVELRCDPISGHTALYWYRQSLGQGLEFLIYFQGNSAPDKSGLPSDRFSAERTGGSVSTLTIQRTQQEDSAVYLCASSLAGRGGTGELFFGEGSRLTVL.

This chain links TRBV5-1 with TRBJ2-1; 7 positions match TRBD1. V shed 1 base, J shed 1 base, and the junction held 2 bases outside the gene matches. In germline, CDR1 is SGHRS, CDR2 YFSETQ. This CDR3 contains 15 residues. CDR3: CASSLSDRSYNEQFF. The CDR3 nucleotides read TGCGCCAGCAGCTTGTCGGACAGGTCCTACAATGAGCAGTTCTTC.

V is TRBV7-3 and J is TRBJ1-2; 7 positions agree with TRBD1. Germline V gene sequence: CDR1 SGHTA, CDR2 FQGTGA. V gave up 1 base and J gave up 8 bases; unmatched junction bases: 13. CDR3 length: 16 residues. The CDR3 region has the DNA TGTGCCAGCAGCTTAAGAGGCGGGCAGGGGGTGAGAGGCTACACCTTC. It encodes CASSLRGGQGVRGYTF.

The V gene is TRBV18, the J gene TRBJ2-7; D uncertain. The CDR3 extends over 12 amino acids. CDR1 is KGHSH and CDR2 is LQKENI in the germline V gene. V lost 6 bases and J 7 bases, leaving 13 bases between the germline ends. The CDR3 here is CASSPNSWEQYV. The CDR3, as DNA: TGTGCCAGCTCCCCTAATAGTTGGGAGCAGTACGTC.

The chain employs TRBV9 and TRBJ2-1, with unresolved D. V was trimmed by 1 base and J by 0 bases, leaving 8 bases between them. The CDR3 has 15 residues. Germline assignment: CDR1 SGDLS and CDR2 YYNGEE. The CDR3 loop reads CASSVYQHSYNEQFF. CDR3 DNA sequence: TGTGCCAGCAGCGTATATCAACACTCCTACAATGAGCAGTTCTTC.